The source of this T cell receptor (beta chain) is a study of blood T cell repertoires in COVID-19. Study as a whole: Sites in the United States, Italy and Spain provided acute and convalescent COVID-19 samples.

The CDR3 length is 14 residues. Germline CDR1 reads SQVTM; CDR2 reads ANQGSEA. After removal of 7 bases from V and 4 bases from J, the junction contained 7 bases not matched to a gene. Authors' methods: Estimated nucleated cell counts came from reference gene primer amplification. Assay used: immunoSEQ multiplex PCR; TCRdb lists only in-frame clones, some missing. V and J calls and clone size come straight from that table; D and trimming were deduced from the DNA. The table records approximately 50,000 clones, around 85% of them present only once. This receptor was identified in a man aged 55 to 69 with acute or convalescent COVID-19. The rearrangement uses TRBV29-1 and TRBJ2-3; 11 nucleotides match TRBD1. Sequenced: peripheral blood. For the CDR3, the DNA is TGCAGCGCTCCCGGGACAGGGGGGGCAGATACGCAGTATTTT. Amino acid sequence: CSAPGTGGADTQYF.